Shown below are 18 T cell receptor beta chains from a single sample sequenced in a study of T cell responses to AZD1222 COVID-19 vaccine. The method was immunoSEQ multiplex PCR; TCRdb's version includes in-frame clones alone and lacks a portion of them. The sample contains some 150,000 clones, 85% to 90% of which appear only once. The sample here was peripheral blood, taken on day 0 of AZD1222 vaccination. These receptors came from an adult in good health.

CDR3 protein: CASSQPTQGPIGYNEQFF. The DNA of the CDR3 is TGTGCCAGCAGCCAACCAACACAGGGGCCCATCGGCTACAATGAGCAGTTCTTC. This chain connects TRBV14 to TRBJ2-1; 7 nucleotides align to TRBD1. The V gene's germline CDR1 is SGHDN and CDR2 FVKESK. The V and J ends lost 2 bases and 3 bases, in that order; junction bases with no gene match: 13. CDR3 length equals 18 residues. Together with reference TRBV14 and TRBJ2-1, the CDR3 gives the full variable domain: EAGVTQFPSHSVIEKGQTVTLRCDPISGHDNLYWYRRVMGKEIKFLLHFVKESKQDESGMPNNRFLAERTGGTYSTLKVQPAELEDSGVYFCASSQPTQGPIGYNEQFFGPGTRLTVL.

This rearrangement joins TRBV6-5 to TRBJ2-7; D remains unclear. This CDR3 contains 15 residues. Trimming removed 0 bases from V and 0 bases from J, with 9 bases in between. The germline CDR1 and CDR2 sequences are MNHEY and SVGAGI. For the CDR3, the DNA is TGTGCCAGCAGTTACTCGTCGGACGCCTCCTACGAGCAGTACTTC. The encoded protein is CASSYSSDASYEQYF.

This clone turned up a few times. The V gene is TRBV28, the J gene TRBJ1-3; TRBD1 is a possible D gene (5 bases). Trimming stripped 6 bases from V and 3 bases from J, with 21 bases between. CDR1 is MDHEN, CDR2 SYDVKM, per germline. The CDR3 runs to 17 residues. The CDR3 DNA sequence: TGTGCCAGCAGCAACCCCGTTTCGGGGGTTGGTGGAAACACCATATATTTT. Its translation is CASSNPVSGVGGNTIYF.

The rearrangement joins TRBV3-1 (or the pseudogene TRBV3-2) to TRBJ2-7; a possible D gene is TRBD1 (5 bases). V lost 4 bases and J lost 6, with 16 bases in between. Germline loops: CDR1 LGHDT, CDR2 YNNKEL (reference sequence). The CDR3 loop spans 14 amino acids. The CDR3 loop reads CASSPARGGSEQYV. CDR3 sequence (DNA): TGTGCCAGCAGCCCGGCAAGGGGCGGCTCCGAGCAGTACGTC.

The V call is TRBV28, the J call TRBJ2-1; perhaps TRBD2 as D (5 bases). This CDR3 contains 17 residues. Per the germline V gene, CDR1 is MDHEN and CDR2 is SYDVKM. The V gene lost 4 bases and the J gene lost 1 base, with 17 bases spanning the gap. CDR3 sequence: CASSSPTRVPSYNEQFF. As DNA, the CDR3 is TGTGCCAGCAGTTCTCCCACGAGGGTACCATCCTACAATGAGCAGTTCTTC.

The chain uses TRBV7-8 and TRBJ2-2; D is possibly TRBD2 (5 bases). This CDR3 is 17 amino acids long. Germline CDR1 and CDR2: SGHVS and FQNEAQ. V gave up 2 bases and J gave up 8 bases, with 21 bases separating them. For the CDR3, the DNA is TGTGCCAGCAGCTTATTAGGGAGCGACGTGATGCTAGGGGAGCTGTTTTTT. Its protein is CASSLLGSDVMLGELFF.

CDR3 DNA: TGCGCCAGCAGCGTCGCAGGTGGAAACACCATATATTTT. This translates into CASSVAGGNTIYF. The genes are TRBV5-1 and TRBJ1-3; D call uncertain. The CDR3 extends over 13 amino acids. Germline V gene sequence: CDR1 SGHRS, CDR2 YFSETQ. V lost 4 bases and J 3 bases, leaving 8 bases between the germline ends.

This clone was found once. V and J are TRBV4-3 and TRBJ2-7; D may correspond to TRBD1 or TRBD2 (6 bases each). This CDR3 is 16 amino acids long. Trimming removed 1 base from V and 2 bases from J, with 15 bases in between. Germline V gene data show CDR1 as LGHNA and CDR2 as YSLEER. For the CDR3, the DNA is TGCGCCAGCAGCCAAGTGGGGGGCGGTGGGGCCTACGAGCAGTACTTC. As protein: CASSQVGGGGAYEQYF.

V and J are TRBV19 and TRBJ1-5, with TRBD1 identical over 12 bases. Germline V CDR1 and CDR2: LNHDA, SQIVND (reference sequence). Germline trimming cut 6 bases from V and 3 bases from J; bases unmatched to any gene: 9. The CDR3 spans 17 residues. The CDR3 DNA follows: TGTGCCAGTAGGAGGGGACAGGGGGCTTGGGACAATCAGCCCCAGCATTTT. Amino acid sequence: CASRRGQGAWDNQPQHF.

The V and J genes are TRBV5-1 and TRBJ2-1; 9 nucleotides line up with TRBD1. The CDR3 contains 15 residues. J lost 3 bases, V lost 4 bases, and 5 bases had no gene match. From germline, CDR1 is SGHRS and CDR2 YFSETQ. As DNA, the CDR3 is TGCGCCAGCAGCCCCGGGACAGGGATCTACAATGAGCAGTTCTTC. Translated: CASSPGTGIYNEQFF.

The chain is built from TRBV5-8 and TRBJ2-5, with TRBD1 matching over 8 bases. Trimming at V came to 1 base and at J to 4 bases, leaving 3 bases not matched to a gene. Germline V gene lookup returns CDR1 SGHTS and CDR2 YDEGEE. CDR3 length: 14 residues. CDR3 residues: CASSLLQGGETQYF. The DNA of the CDR3 is TGTGCCAGCAGCTTGCTACAGGGGGGAGAGACCCAGTACTTC.

V is TRBV29-1 and J is TRBJ2-5; TRBD1 matches 9 bases. Trimming removed 5 bases from V and 5 bases from J; junction bases left unmatched: 3. Germline assignment: CDR1 SQVTM and CDR2 ANQGSEA. CDR3 length: 12 amino acids. The CDR3 nucleotides read TGCAGCGTTACAGGGGGCGTGGAGACCCAGTACTTC. Encoded protein: CSVTGGVETQYF.

This clone appeared a few times. The chain uses TRBV15 and TRBJ2-7; the match to TRBD2 covers 9 bases. CDR3 length: 14 residues. The germline CDR1 and CDR2 sequences are LNHNV and YYDKDF (reference sequence). J gave up 13 bases and V 0 bases, and 10 bases lay outside the gene matches. CDR3 nucleotides: TGTGCCACCAGCAGAGATCGAGGAAGGACTAGCGTTTACTTC. It codes for CATSRDRGRTSVYF.

The chain recombines TRBV24-1 with TRBJ1-2, with D unresolved. The germline V and J ends were trimmed by 3 bases and 2 bases, with 9 bases remaining between them. Germline V gene data show CDR1 as KGHDR and CDR2 as SFDVKD. The CDR3 covers 14 residues. The DNA for the CDR3 is TGTGCCACCAGTGATCCAGGAAAAAACTATGGCTACACCTTC. This encodes CATSDPGKNYGYTF.

V is TRBV5-1 and J is TRBJ2-1, with TRBD2 matching 12 bases. The CDR3 consists of 19 residues. The junction had 18 bases not matched to a gene; V was cut back by 4 bases and J by 7 bases. Germline CDR1 is SGHRS and CDR2 is YFSETQ. Here the CDR3 DNA reads TGCGCCAGCAGCCCTTCCGGGACTAGCGGGCGTCTAACCTCTAATGAGCAGTTCTTC. Translated: CASSPSGTSGRLTSNEQFF.

The gene calls are TRBV25-1 and TRBJ1-2; D perhaps matches TRBD1 (5 bases). Germline V gives CDR1 MGHDK, CDR2 SYGVNS. The CDR3 spans 14 residues. Trimming left V 2 bases short and J 8 bases short, with 15 bases between. The CDR3 coding sequence is TGTGCCAGCAGTGAACCGGACAACAGAGCAGGCTACACCTTC. Translated, it gives CASSEPDNRAGYTF.

The rearrangement uses TRBV4-3 and TRBJ2-7; D not resolved. The CDR3 consists of 14 residues. The V gene's germline CDR1 is LGHNA and CDR2 YSLEER. Between the trimmed V and J ends, which lost 1 base and 1 base, there was a span of 8 bases. The CDR3 DNA follows: TGCGCCAGCAGCCAAGTCAGTGATTCCTACGAGCAGTACTTC. It encodes CASSQVSDSYEQYF.

This rearrangement joins TRBV2 to TRBJ1-5; D is ambiguous. The ends were cut back, 9 bases at V and 0 bases at J, with 9 bases in the middle. This CDR3 is 13 amino acids long. Per the germline V gene, CDR1 is SNHLY and CDR2 is FYNNEI. The CDR3 loop is CASCRDSNQPQHF. The CDR3 nucleotides are TGTGCCAGTTGCAGAGATAGCAATCAGCCCCAGCATTTT.